The 17 T cell receptor beta chains below all came from one sample that was sequenced in a study of identical twins. TCRdb analysed the 5' RACE reads with MiXCR anew, one entry per CDR3 protein. In the table there are 550,000 to 700,000 distinct CDR3 sequences, approximately 22% of which are singletons. The data were also submitted as part of a second study, on T cells expressing NK-cell markers.

Sequencing was carried out using PBMCs. Receptor source: a woman in her late teens or twenties in good health.

The chain combines TRBV18 with TRBJ2-1, with D perhaps matching TRBD2 (5 bases). There are 14 residues in the CDR3. Germline V gene data show CDR1 as KGHSH and CDR2 as LQKENI. Trimming took off 0 bases at V and 7 bases at J, with 10 bases between the two ends. The CDR3 spells CASSPPRTSNEQFF. CDR3 bases: TGTGCCAGCTCACCACCCAGGACTTCTAATGAGCAGTTCTTC.

Only a few counts were recorded for this clonotype. The rearrangement links TRBV10-3 to TRBJ2-7; tentative D call: TRBD2 (7 bases). Between the trimmed V and J ends, which lost 2 bases and 5 bases, there was a span of 13 bases. The length of the CDR3 is 14 residues. Germline CDR1 ENHRY, CDR2 SYGVKD. The CDR3 DNA follows: TGTGCCATCAGTGAGCGCGAGGGGGGGCACGAGCAGTACTTC. Protein sequence: CAISEREGGHEQYF.

This clonotype occurred a few times. This CDR3 reads CASSLNPSEKLFF. The CDR3 nucleotides are TGCGCCAGCAGCTTGAATCCGAGCGAAAAACTGTTTTTT. The chain employs TRBV5-1 and TRBJ1-4, with D uncertain. Per germline, CDR1 SGHRS and CDR2 YFSETQ. Trimming left V 1 base short and J 8 bases short, with 9 bases between. This CDR3 is 13 amino acids long.

V gene TRBV5-1 combines with J gene TRBJ1-1; possibly TRBD1 for D (5 bases). CDR1 SGHRS and CDR2 YFSETQ come from the germline V gene. V was cut by 5 bases and J by 1 base, with 12 bases left in between. This CDR3 comprises 14 residues. The CDR3 nucleotides are TGCGCCAGCAGATTTCGGGACGGGAACACTGAAGCTTTCTTT. It is translated as CASRFRDGNTEAFF.

This clonotype has ten or more counts. The V gene is TRBV6-1, the J gene TRBJ2-3; tentative D call: TRBD2 (7 bases). The CDR3 is 14 residues long. The germline V and J ends were trimmed by 6 bases and 6 bases, with 16 bases remaining between them. Germline CDR1 is MNHNS and CDR2 is SASEGT. CDR3 coding DNA: TGTGCCAGCAGGGGGGGGCTCCCATCGGATACGCAGTATTTT. Protein sequence: CASRGGLPSDTQYF.

This clonotype was counted at least ten times. The rearrangement uses TRBV24-1 and TRBJ2-1; D unclear. V shed 7 bases and J shed 8 bases, with 11 bases lying between them. This CDR3 has 12 residues. The germline V gene has CDR1 KGHDR and CDR2 SFDVKD. As DNA, the CDR3 is TGTGCCACCAGCTCTACACGGGATGAGCAGTTCTTC. Protein sequence: CATSSTRDEQFF.

There are many counts of this clonotype. This chain connects TRBV12-3 or TRBV12-4 to TRBJ1-1; no reliable D call. This CDR3 has 12 amino acids. Trimming cost V 6 bases and J 5 bases, with 10 bases left between them. CDR3 protein: CASRRVGTEAFF. The CDR3 DNA sequence: TGTGCCAGCAGGAGGGTAGGGACTGAAGCTTTCTTT.

This chain joins TRBV9 and TRBJ2-7; D tentatively fits TRBD1 or TRBD2 (5 bases each). Trimming removed 4 bases from V and 7 bases from J, with 21 bases in between. The CDR3 contains 15 residues. Germline CDR1 and CDR2: SGDLS and YYNGEE. The CDR3 sequence: CASSPSGAAPGEQYF. CDR3 DNA sequence: TGTGCCAGCAGCCCGTCCGGGGCGGCTCCTGGGGAGCAGTACTTC.

This clonotype was counted between two and nine times. The chain uses TRBV3-1 and TRBJ2-3; D ambiguous. With 1 base removed from V and 0 bases from J, the gap between germline ends came to 5 bases. Germline V gene sequence: CDR1 LGHDT, CDR2 YNNKEL (reference sequence). The length of the CDR3 is 14 residues. Here the CDR3 reads CASSQVASTDTQYF. DNA for the CDR3: TGTGCCAGCAGCCAAGTGGCTAGCACAGATACGCAGTATTTT.

This clonotype occurred a few times. The chain uses TRBV11-1 and TRBJ2-7, with TRBD2 matching 14 bases. From germline, CDR1 is SGHAT and CDR2 FQDESV (reference sequence). CDR3 size: 18 residues. Trimming cost V 5 bases and J 4 bases; bases outside gene matches: 13. The CDR3 sequence: CASSPGTSGRRVGYEQYF. CDR3 coding DNA: TGTGCCAGCAGCCCCGGGACTAGCGGGAGAAGAGTGGGGTACGAGCAGTACTTC.

The chain employs TRBV5-8 and TRBJ2-1; D is unresolved. V was clipped by 3 bases and J by 6 bases, with 7 bases between them. Germline CDR1 reads SGHTS; CDR2 reads YDEGEE. The CDR3 consists of 12 residues. This chain's CDR3 is CASSWGSNEQFF. The CDR3 DNA follows: TGTGCCAGCAGCTGGGGATCCAATGAGCAGTTCTTC.

The chain has TRBV6-1 and TRBJ2-1, with TRBD2 matching 8 bases. The V and J ends lost 7 bases and 0 bases, in that order; junction bases with no gene match: 5. The CDR3 has 15 amino acids. The germline gives CDR1 MNHNS, CDR2 SASEGT. This chain's CDR3 is CASTGRGASYNEQFF. Written as DNA, the CDR3 is TGTGCCAGCACCGGGCGGGGGGCCTCCTACAATGAGCAGTTCTTC.

This clonotype was recorded a few times. The genes are TRBV29-1 and TRBJ2-5, with D maybe TRBD1 (5 bases). Trimming removed 3 bases at V and 3 bases at J, with 11 bases between. The CDR3 consists of 13 residues. The germline CDR1 and CDR2 sequences are SQVTM and ANQGSEA. The CDR3 loop is CSVDVSTEETQYF. The CDR3 DNA follows: TGCAGCGTTGATGTCTCGACAGAAGAGACCCAGTACTTC.

This clonotype occurred a few times. V is TRBV2 and J is TRBJ1-4; no clear D gene. CDR3 size: 13 residues. V lost 6 bases to trimming and J lost 8 bases, with 13 bases between them. Germline V gives CDR1 SNHLY, CDR2 FYNNEI. CDR3 sequence (DNA): TGTGCCAGCAGAAGGACCCGGGAGGAAAAACTGTTTTTT. Amino acid sequence: CASRRTREEKLFF.

This clonotype was counted many times. The chain links TRBV29-1 to TRBJ2-6; TRBD1 is a possible D gene (6 bases). V lost 5 bases and J 0 bases, leaving 20 bases between the germline ends. Germline CDR1 SQVTM, CDR2 ANQGSEA. This CDR3 has 18 amino acids. The DNA for the CDR3 is TGCAGCGTTTTGGGGGAAGGGGGAACCAGCTCTGGGGCCAACGTCCTGACTTTC. This translates into CSVLGEGGTSSGANVLTF.

In its sample, this clonotype was seen a few times. The chain links TRBV20-1 to TRBJ2-3, with 11 bases that match TRBD2. The CDR3 sequence is 16 residues long. Germline CDR1 DFQATT, CDR2 SNEGSKA (reference sequence). The V gene end was trimmed by 2 bases and the J gene end by 6 bases; junction bases not matched to a gene: 10. The CDR3 DNA is TGCAGTGCTAGATATATGACTAGCGGGGACGGGGATACGCAGTATTTT. Its protein product is CSARYMTSGDGDTQYF.

This clonotype was seen a handful of times. The chain links TRBV20-1 to TRBJ2-7; D unclear. V was clipped by 0 bases and J by 3 bases, with 9 bases between them. Germline values: CDR1 DFQATT, CDR2 SNEGSKA (reference sequence). CDR3 size: 13 residues. CDR3 residues: CSARDVVGYEQYF. CDR3 bases: TGCAGTGCTAGAGATGTGGTAGGCTACGAGCAGTACTTC.